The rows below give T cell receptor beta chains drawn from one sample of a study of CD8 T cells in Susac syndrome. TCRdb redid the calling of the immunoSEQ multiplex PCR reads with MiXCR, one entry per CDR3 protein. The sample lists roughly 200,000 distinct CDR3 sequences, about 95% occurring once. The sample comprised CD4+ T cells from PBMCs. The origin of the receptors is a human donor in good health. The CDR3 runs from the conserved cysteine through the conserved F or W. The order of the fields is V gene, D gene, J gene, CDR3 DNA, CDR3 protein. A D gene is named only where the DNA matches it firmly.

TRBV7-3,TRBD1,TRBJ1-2,TGTGCCAGCAGCCCACAGGGGGTGGACTATGGCTACACCTTC,CASSPQGVDYGYTF
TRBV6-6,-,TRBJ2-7,TGTGCCAGCAGCCAGACACAAACCTCCTACGAGCAGTACTTC,CASSQTQTSYEQYF
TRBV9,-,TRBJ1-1,TGTGCCAGCAGCGTGGGGACACCCGGGGCTGAAGCTTTCTTT,CASSVGTPGAEAFF
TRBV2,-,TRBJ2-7,TGTGCCAGCACCCCTCGGGACACCGCCTACGAGCAGTACTTC,CASTPRDTAYEQYF
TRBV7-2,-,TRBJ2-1,TGTGCCAGCAGCTTAGTTAGAGTGTCCAACAATGAGCAGTTCTTC,CASSLVRVSNNEQFF
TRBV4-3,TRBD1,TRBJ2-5,TGCGCCAGCAGCCAACAGACCACAGGGGGGGAGACCCAGTACTTC,CASSQQTTGGETQYF
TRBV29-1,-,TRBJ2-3,TGCAGCGTTGAGCGCGGGACCGGCGGCGATACGCAGTATTTT,CSVERGTGGDTQYF
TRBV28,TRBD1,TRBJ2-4,TGTGCCAGCAGTTCCAGGACAGGGCAGTACTTC,CASSSRTGQYF
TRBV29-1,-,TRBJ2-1,TGCAGCGTTGCGGTCGCGGCCCGGGGCAGCTCCTACAATGAGCAGTTCTTC,CSVAVAARGSSYNEQFF
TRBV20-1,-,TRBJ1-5,TGCAGTGCTAGGACCGGGAGGGATCAGCCCCAGCATTTT,CSARTGRDQPQHF
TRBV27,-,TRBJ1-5,TGTGCCAGCAGTCCCCGAGGGGAGCCCCAGCATTTT,CASSPRGEPQHF
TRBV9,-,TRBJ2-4,TGTGCCAGCAGCGTAGGGGCCAAAAACATTCAGTACTTC,CASSVGAKNIQYF
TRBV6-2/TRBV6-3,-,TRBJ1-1,TGTGCCAGCAGTTACTCGTGGGCAGGGAACACTGAAGCTTTCTTT,CASSYSWAGNTEAFF